The 25 T cell receptor beta chains given below trace back to one sample, sequenced in a study of radiotherapy plus CTLA-4 blockade in lung cancer. Assay: immunoSEQ multiplex PCR; the TCRdb copy retains only in-frame clones and omits some. The data show 20,000 to 25,000 clones, over 70% seen once. The source was peripheral blood, collected from a patient treated with radiotherapy plus ipilimumab. The receptors were sampled from a human donor with non-small cell lung cancer who had stable disease on radiotherapy plus ipilimumab.

This sequence joins TRBV27 and TRBJ2-7; 8 bases line up with TRBD2. The CDR3 sequence is 16 residues long. Trimming cost V 3 bases and J 3 bases; bases outside gene matches: 10. The germline V gene encodes CDR1 MNHEY and CDR2 SMNVEV (reference sequence). This chain's CDR3 is CASSLRSLAGIYEQYF. The CDR3 DNA is TGTGCCAGCAGTTTGAGGTCCCTAGCGGGCATCTACGAGCAGTACTTC.

This clone was seen a handful of times. J is TRBJ2-1 and V is TRBV9, with 10 bases matching TRBD2. CDR3 length: 13 amino acids. Germline V gene lookup returns CDR1 SGDLS and CDR2 YYNGEE. Unmatched junction bases numbered 3, after V lost 4 bases and J lost 8 bases. The CDR3 coding sequence is TGTGCCAGCAGCCCTGGGACTAGCGATGAGCAGTTCTTC. Protein product: CASSPGTSDEQFF.

A note on this clone: An end of the junction does not agree with germline; a read error may underlie this. The chain uses TRBV5-1 and TRBJ1-3; 7 bases align to TRBD1. There are 14 residues in the CDR3. The germline V gene has CDR1 SGHRS and CDR2 YFSETQ. The CDR3 loop is CASSLGTDGNTIYF. CDR3 bases: TGCGCCAGCAGCTTAGGGACAGACGGAAATACCATATATTTT.

The chain recombines TRBV18 with TRBJ1-1, with D maybe TRBD1 (5 bases). In germline, CDR1 is KGHSH, CDR2 LQKENI. The CDR3 sequence is 15 residues long. The germline V and J ends were trimmed by 3 bases and 1 base, with 12 bases remaining between them. The CDR3 here is CASSPRGTQNTEAFF. The CDR3 DNA is TGTGCCAGCTCACCTCGTGGGACCCAGAACACTGAAGCTTTCTTT.

The chain links TRBV19 to TRBJ2-5, with D possibly being TRBD2 (5 bases). Trimming removed 3 bases at V and 1 base at J, with 15 bases between. This CDR3 has 16 amino acids. Germline loops: CDR1 LNHDA, CDR2 SQIVND (reference sequence). CDR3 DNA: TGTGCCAGTAGTATTTCCGCCCGGGGAACCCAAGAGACCCAGTACTTC. This gives the protein CASSISARGTQETQYF.

The chain has TRBV6-1 and TRBJ2-3; unclear D gene. The CDR3 is 14 amino acids. Germline V gene sequence: CDR1 MNHNS, CDR2 SASEGT. With 5 bases removed from V and 6 bases from J, the gap between germline ends came to 15 bases. The CDR3, as DNA: TGTGCCAGCAGTATAACAACTCGCGGCGATACGCAGTATTTT. Its protein product is CASSITTRGDTQYF.

This clone was observed a few times. V and J are TRBV27 and TRBJ2-1, with 7 nucleotides matching TRBD2. The V gene end was trimmed by 8 bases and the J gene end by 0 bases; junction bases not matched to a gene: 7. Germline-derived CDR1 and CDR2 are MNHEY and SMNVEV (reference sequence). The CDR3 has 15 amino acids. The DNA for the CDR3 is TGTGCCAGCCGGGACTACTTAAACTCCTACAATGAGCAGTTCTTC. Translation gives CASRDYLNSYNEQFF.

CDR3 in DNA: TGCGCCAGCAGTGAGTTGTCAGATACGCAGTATTTT. It translates to CASSELSDTQYF. This chain connects TRBV10-1 to TRBJ2-3; no clear D. Per the germline V gene, CDR1 is WNHNN and CDR2 is SYGVQD (reference sequence). This CDR3 contains 12 residues. V lost 1 base, J lost 4 bases, and 3 bases lay in between.

The V and J genes are TRBV4-2 and TRBJ2-5; TRBD2 might be the D (6 bases). V lost 3 bases and J 5 bases, leaving 10 bases between the germline ends. This CDR3 is 13 amino acids long. Germline CDR1 LGHNA, CDR2 YNFKEQ. CDR3 residues: CASSQRDGETQYF. CDR3 DNA: TGTGCCAGCAGCCAGCGGGACGGGGAGACCCAGTACTTC.

This clone was detected only a few times. The chain has TRBV11-3 and TRBJ1-1, with 7 nucleotides matching TRBD1. CDR3 length equals 15 residues. Germline CDR1 reads SGHNT; CDR2 reads YENEEA. The junction had 6 bases not matched to a gene; V was cut back by 5 bases and J by 0 bases. The DNA for the CDR3 is TGTGCCAGCAGCCCAGGGGGGGCAGTGAACACTGAAGCTTTCTTT. Translation gives CASSPGGAVNTEAFF.

This clone was seen a handful of times. The gene calls are TRBV5-1 and TRBJ2-7; D possibly corresponds to TRBD2 (6 bases). Germline CDR1 SGHRS, CDR2 YFSETQ. CDR3 size: 19 residues. Deletions cut 2 bases from V and 1 base from J, with 25 bases between. The DNA for the CDR3 is TGCGCCAGCAGCTTTTCGGTACCAGGCCCCGGGGGATTTTCCTACGAGCAGTACTTC. This codes for CASSFSVPGPGGFSYEQYF.

The chain combines TRBV6-5 with TRBJ2-1; no clear D. Germline loops: CDR1 MNHEY, CDR2 SVGAGI. Trimming left V 0 bases short and J 10 bases short, with 19 bases between. This CDR3 comprises 16 residues. The CDR3 loop is CASSYSRPPLPTEQFF. CDR3 DNA sequence: TGTGCCAGCAGTTACTCGAGGCCCCCCCTACCGACCGAGCAGTTCTTC.

The genes are TRBV7-3 and TRBJ2-7; D gene unclear. The CDR3 spans 13 residues. Germline CDR1 is SGHTA and CDR2 is FQGTGA. V gave up 1 base and J gave up 6 bases, with 10 bases separating them. CDR3 coding DNA: TGTGCCAGCAGCTTAAATACTTTAGGCGAGCAGTACTTC. Its protein product is CASSLNTLGEQYF.

J is TRBJ2-3 and V is TRBV7-9, with TRBD2 matching 12 bases. Germline V gene data show CDR1 as SEHNR and CDR2 as FQNEAQ (reference sequence). The V gene end was trimmed by 7 bases and the J gene end by 2 bases; junction bases not matched to a gene: 16. CDR3 length: 19 residues. This CDR3 is CASTFLAGTSGPATDTQYF. CDR3 nucleotide sequence: TGTGCCAGCACCTTCTTGGCCGGGACTAGCGGGCCCGCCACAGATACGCAGTATTTT.

The chain uses TRBV11-3 and TRBJ2-1; 13 bases fit TRBD2. The CDR3 length is 19 residues. Germline assignment: CDR1 SGHNT and CDR2 YENEEA. The J segment lost 10 bases and the V segment lost 3 bases, leaving 18 bases of the junction unmatched. CDR3 protein: CASSLRTGTSGIGQNEQFF. The CDR3 coding sequence is TGTGCCAGCAGCTTGAGGACCGGGACTAGCGGGATAGGGCAGAACGAGCAGTTCTTC.

The V gene is TRBV5-5, the J gene TRBJ2-1, with 7 nucleotides matching TRBD2. CDR1 is SGHKS, CDR2 YYEKEE, per germline (reference sequence). Trimming took 7 bases from V and 5 from J; bases not matched to a gene: 9. This CDR3 comprises 14 residues. The chain's CDR3 is CASDTPSGNNEQFF. CDR3 nucleotides: TGTGCCAGCGACACCCCTAGCGGAAACAATGAGCAGTTCTTC.

The chain couples TRBV5-1 to TRBJ1-1; possibly TRBD1 for D (5 bases). CDR1 is SGHRS and CDR2 is YFSETQ in the germline V gene. V lost 4 bases to trimming and J lost 1 base, with 17 bases between them. This CDR3 contains 16 residues. The CDR3 is CASSLRGAGGNTEAFF. The DNA of the CDR3 is TGCGCCAGCAGCCTGAGAGGGGCCGGAGGGAACACTGAAGCTTTCTTT.

The chain links TRBV4-2 to TRBJ1-4; no clear D gene. V dropped 0 bases and J dropped 3 bases, with 11 bases sitting between them. CDR1 and CDR2 from the germline V gene are LGHNA and YNFKEQ. The CDR3 has 16 amino acids. The CDR3 loop reads CASSQDTGRANEKLFF. Here the CDR3 DNA reads TGTGCCAGCAGCCAAGATACCGGGAGGGCTAATGAAAAACTGTTTTTT.

The V and J genes are TRBV5-1 and TRBJ2-1; 13 bases map to TRBD2. Losses at the gene ends were 1 base for V and 2 bases for J; bases not matched to a gene: 9. Germline assignment: CDR1 SGHRS and CDR2 YFSETQ. The CDR3 has 19 amino acids. The CDR3: CASSLTSGRGLGTYNEQFF. The CDR3 region has the DNA TGCGCCAGCAGCTTGACTAGCGGGAGGGGTTTGGGTACCTACAATGAGCAGTTCTTC. Based on the CDR3 plus reference TRBV5-1 and TRBJ2-1, the full variable domain is KAGVTQTPRYLIKTRGQQVTLSCSPISGHRSVSWYQQTPGQGLQFLFEYFSETQRNKGNFPGRFSGRQFSNSRSEMNVSTLELGDSALYLCASSLTSGRGLGTYNEQFFGPGTRLTVL.

The V and J genes are TRBV5-1 and TRBJ2-7; no clear D gene. The germline V gene has CDR1 SGHRS and CDR2 YFSETQ. This CDR3 is 13 amino acids long. Between the trimmed V and J ends, which lost 3 bases and 6 bases, there was a span of 13 bases. The CDR3 DNA sequence: TGCGCCAGCAGCTCTGGCCACCCTGGCGAGCAGTACTTC. The encoded protein is CASSSGHPGEQYF. Together with reference TRBV5-1 and TRBJ2-7, the CDR3 gives the full variable domain: KAGVTQTPRYLIKTRGQQVTLSCSPISGHRSVSWYQQTPGQGLQFLFEYFSETQRNKGNFPGRFSGRQFSNSRSEMNVSTLELGDSALYLCASSSGHPGEQYFGPGTRLTVT.

Only a few counts were recorded for this clone. The chain has TRBV5-1 and TRBJ2-7; TRBD2 matches at 9 bases. Trimming removed 5 bases from V and 3 bases from J; junction bases left unmatched: 12. The germline CDR1 and CDR2 sequences are SGHRS and YFSETQ. This CDR3 region has 16 residues. The CDR3 DNA follows: TGCGCCAGCAGATCGTATAGCGGGAGAGGGGACTACGAGCAGTACTTC. Translated: CASRSYSGRGDYEQYF.

This clone occurred once. The chain couples TRBV5-1 to TRBJ1-4; 7 bases map to TRBD1. The trim removed 4 bases at V and 6 bases at J, leaving 6 bases unmatched. Per germline, CDR1 SGHRS and CDR2 YFSETQ. The CDR3 has 14 amino acids. CDR3 nucleotides: TGCGCCAGCAGCAGGGGGCAGGTGGATGAAAAACTGTTTTTT. Its translation is CASSRGQVDEKLFF. Together with reference TRBV5-1 and TRBJ1-4, the CDR3 gives the full variable domain: KAGVTQTPRYLIKTRGQQVTLSCSPISGHRSVSWYQQTPGQGLQFLFEYFSETQRNKGNFPGRFSGRQFSNSRSEMNVSTLELGDSALYLCASSRGQVDEKLFFGSGTQLSVL.

The CDR3 region has the DNA TGTGCCAGCCAACACCTCCTCCAGGGGATGGGTAGGACCGGGGAGCTGTTTTTT. Translating gives CASQHLLQGMGRTGELFF. The chain employs TRBV7-9 and TRBJ2-2; D is possibly TRBD1 (6 bases). Germline CDR1 and CDR2: SEHNR and FQNEAQ (reference sequence). V lost 8 bases and J lost 5, with 27 bases in between. The CDR3 totals 18 residues.

The rearrangement joins TRBV7-9 to TRBJ2-7; 8 nucleotides align to TRBD2. The V gene's germline CDR1 is SEHNR and CDR2 FQNEAQ (reference sequence). CDR3 length: 14 amino acids. With 4 bases clipped from V and 4 bases from J, the junction kept 6 bases outside the gene matches. This CDR3 is CASSSRLAPYEQYF. CDR3 nucleotides: TGTGCCAGCAGCTCGCGACTAGCGCCTTACGAGCAGTACTTC.

This clone was observed a handful of times. The chain combines TRBV5-6 with TRBJ1-5; tentatively, D is TRBD1 (5 bases). V gave up 1 base and J gave up 6 bases, with 17 bases separating them. The CDR3 has 16 residues. Germline V gene lookup returns CDR1 SGHDT and CDR2 YYEEEE. The chain's CDR3 is CASSLNFGTGGQPQHF. In nucleotides, the CDR3 is TGTGCCAGCAGCTTGAATTTCGGGACGGGCGGTCAGCCCCAGCATTTT. Combining the CDR3 with reference TRBV5-6 and TRBJ1-5 gives the whole variable domain DAGVTQSPTHLIKTRGQQVTLRCSPKSGHDTVSWYQQALGQGPQFIFQYYEEEERQRGNFPDRFSGHQFPNYSSELNVNALLLGDSALYLCASSLNFGTGGQPQHFGDGTRLSIL.